This T cell receptor (beta chain) originates from a study of T cell responses to AZD1222 COVID-19 vaccine (TCRdb year 2021). With regard to the full study: A total of 233 trial participants underwent TCR sequencing, of whom roughly 210 had received two doses of AZD1222 and about 26 had received two doses of the MenACWY control vaccine. Trial participants were enrolled into age subgroups of 18-55, 56-69 and 70-plus years, which contained about 150, 28 and 57 TCR-sequenced participants, respectively.

Taken from the germline V gene (reference sequence), the CDR1 and CDR2 loops are PRHDT and FYEKMQ. Deletion took 5 bases off V and 0 bases off J, with a span of 4 bases between the germline ends. The CDR3 covers 12 residues, taking in both the cysteine and the phenylalanine. Here the CDR3 DNA is all that survives: 36 bases in frame from base 1. About this clone: Its specific antigen is unknown. No quality values exist for individual bases; no much larger clone is one base distant.

Findings and caveats that apply to the study as a whole: Participants were mostly white British and included more females than males, and it was suggested by the authors that clonal diversity may have been underestimated. Epitopes outside the regions mutated in the B.1.351 and B.1.1.7 variants were reportedly recognized by nearly half of the unique spike-specific TCRs. Because no samples from the day 14 peak response were available, repertoires could be characterized only after the peak T cell response. Conclusions about previously exposed vaccinees are limited because only 6 or 7 AZD1222 recipients were SARS-CoV-2 seropositive at baseline. In the small 56-69-year group, the increase in depth fell short of significance, most likely because of low power. The vaccine-associated CD4 TCRs covered the entire spike protein, and the dominant responses fell in regions 160-218 and 743-854. After two AZD1222 doses, spike-specific TCR breadth and depth were significantly higher than at day 0 and than in MenACWY recipients.

The CDR3 regions of human TCRbeta chains were analyzed by immunosequencing. The authors' pipeline ran thus. TCRs in the repertoires were compared against a reference library of SARS-CoV-2-specific TCRs that had been generated with the MIRA antigen-specificity platform. Breadth meant the fraction of unique TCRs that were SARS-CoV-2-associated, whereas depth meant the fraction of total T cells that were SARS-CoV-2-associated. Using the MIRA data, each spike-specific TCR was assigned both to the spike region to which the TCR was reactive and to a CD4 or CD8 class. Log10-transformed breadth and depth values were compared by one-way ANOVA with Sidak's multiple comparisons tests. This is the immuneACCESS table as TCRdb keeps it, with only in-frame sequences that have V and J called. A part of the clones is gone; compared with another copy, unresolved V genes explain less than half, and the rest is unexplained. That table supplies the V and J calls and clone size; D and trimming were determined from the DNA. This sample has more than 80,000 clones in its table, and about 92% of those were observed once. In total, the top ten clones hold roughly 8% of the sample.

The time point label, read with the paper, signifies: about 28 days (+/-7) after the second vaccine dose. Because spike-specific TCR depth and breadth did not differ between the two schedules, AZD1222 recipients who got a second dose at roughly 4 weeks were pooled with those who got a second dose at roughly 12 weeks. Samples from vaccinated people were obtained from the UK trials COV001 and COV002, which included a single-blind randomized controlled phase 2/3 trial of AZD1222 (ChAdOx1 nCoV-19) in healthy adults. For TCRbeta chain sequencing, PBMC samples from trial participants were taken at day 0 and at day 28 after the second dose.

The sequence links TRBV13 to TRBJ1-1; the D gene cannot be named for sure. Sequenced material: peripheral blood, taken 28 days after the second AZD1222 dose. The sequence was collected from an adult who received the AZD1222 COVID-19 vaccine. The DNA sequence is given as TGTGCCAGCAGCACCGTGAACACTGAAGCTTTCTTT. It specifies CASSTVNTEAFF.